These T cell receptor beta chains were read from a single sample in a study of PD-1 blockade in classical Hodgkin lymphoma. Generated by immunoSEQ multiplex PCR, the TCRdb table keeps only in-frame clones and is missing some. Among 25,000 to 40,000 clones listed, under 75% were seen once. The sample here was peripheral blood mononuclear cells (PBMCs), taken before the fourth cycle of nivolumab. Source of these receptors: a human donor with classical Hodgkin lymphoma. Each CDR3 is given with its conserved first and last residue. A D gene is named only where the DNA matches it firmly. Clone size is stated in some rows and not others, as once, few, many or a class when expanded.

V gene,clone size,J gene,D gene,CDR3 protein,CDR3 DNA
TRBV28,.,TRBJ1-1,.,CASSLAPRTTSGEAFF,TGTGCCAGCAGTTTAGCCCCTCGGACTACCTCCGGGGAGGCTTTCTTT
TRBV28,.,TRBJ1-1,.,CAGRGLYSTEAFF,TGTGCCGGGCGGGGGCTATATAGCACTGAAGCTTTCTTT
TRBV30,.,TRBJ1-2,TRBD1,CASFGTEYGYTF,TGTGCCTCATTCGGGACAGAATATGGCTACACCTTC
TRBV7-9,.,TRBJ1-1,.,CASSLKGLNTEAFF,TGTGCCAGCAGCTTAAAGGGCCTGAACACTGAAGCTTTCTTT
TRBV9,few,TRBJ2-4,TRBD2,CASSVSGRDENIQYF,TGTGCCAGCAGCGTTAGCGGGAGAGATGAAAACATTCAGTACTTC
TRBV10-3,.,TRBJ2-2,.,CAISRQDSNTGELFF,TGTGCCATCAGCAGACAGGACTCGAACACCGGGGAGCTGTTTTTT
TRBV7-8,few,TRBJ1-5,.,CASSARGGENNQPQHF,TGTGCCAGCAGCGCCCGGGGCGGGGAGAACAATCAGCCCCAGCATTTT
TRBV4-1,.,TRBJ1-4,.,CASSVTEINEKLFF,TGCGCCAGCAGCGTGACAGAAATTAATGAAAAACTGTTTTTT
TRBV19,.,TRBJ1-5,.,CASSRGRGAGNQPQHF,TGTGCCAGTAGTAGGGGGCGGGGAGCCGGCAATCAGCCCCAGCATTTT
TRBV14,.,TRBJ2-3,TRBD2,CASSYWEVAGGTQYF,TGTGCCAGCAGCTATTGGGAAGTAGCGGGAGGCACGCAGTATTTT
TRBV6-5,.,TRBJ2-1,.,CASSQDQNYNEQFF,TGTGCCAGCAGCCAGGACCAAAATTACAATGAGCAGTTCTTC
TRBV4-1,.,TRBJ1-1,TRBD1,CASSPLSGGAEAFF,TGCGCCAGCAGCCCCTTATCAGGGGGCGCTGAAGCTTTCTTT
TRBV9,.,TRBJ2-3,.,CASSIRGDTQYF,TGTGCCAGCAGCATTCGAGGAGATACGCAGTATTTT
TRBV4-2,once,TRBJ2-5,TRBD2,CASSHRAGEETQYF,TGTGCCAGCAGCCACAGAGCGGGGGAGGAGACCCAGTACTTC
TRBV9,.,TRBJ2-6,.,CASSVVANSGANVLTF,TGTGCCAGCAGCGTTGTGGCGAACTCTGGGGCCAACGTCCTGACTTTC
TRBV7-9,few,TRBJ2-1,.,CASSSPARGRTYNEQFF,TGTGCCAGCAGCTCCCCCGCGAGGGGAAGGACCTACAATGAGCAGTTCTTC
TRBV7-7,.,TRBJ2-3,.,CASSLTFSLSTDTQYF,TGTGCTAGCAGCCTGACTTTTTCTTTAAGCACAGATACGCAGTATTTT
TRBV7-2,.,TRBJ2-2,TRBD1,CASSSNRGLNTGELFF,TGTGCCAGCAGCTCGAACAGGGGGCTGAACACCGGGGAGCTGTTTTTT
TRBV27,few,TRBJ1-2,TRBD1,CASTSGTGLPGYTF,TGTGCCAGCACGTCCGGGACAGGGCTCCCAGGCTACACCTTC
TRBV11-2,once,TRBJ2-7,.,CASTLGGGQYF,TGTGCCAGCACCTTAGGGGGGGGGCAGTACTTC
TRBV6-5,few,TRBJ2-1,.,CASSYSRLAGNEQFF,TGTGCCAGCAGTTACTCGCGGTTGGCAGGGAATGAGCAGTTCTTC
TRBV9,.,TRBJ2-1,TRBD1,CASSGDRGSYNEQFF,TGTGCCAGCAGCGGGGACAGGGGCTCCTACAATGAGCAGTTCTTC
TRBV28,.,TRBJ2-3,TRBD1,CASSPTGQGLRNTQYF,TGTGCCAGCAGCCCGACTGGACAGGGCCTGAGGAATACGCAGTATTTT
TRBV9,.,TRBJ2-2,.,CASSGSPGRSNGELFF,TGTGCCAGCAGCGGGAGTCCGGGGCGAAGTAACGGGGAGCTGTTTTTT
TRBV9,.,TRBJ2-1,TRBD1,CASSPADRGSYNEQFF,TGTGCCAGCAGCCCAGCGGACAGGGGGTCCTACAATGAGCAGTTCTTC
TRBV6-6,medium-sized,TRBJ2-1,.,CASSYGAVNEQFF,TGTGCCAGCAGTTACGGCGCAGTCAATGAGCAGTTCTTC
TRBV4-2,once,TRBJ2-2,.,CASSQDPGGAGTGELFF,TGTGCCAGCAGCCAAGATCCGGGCGGGGCGGGCACCGGGGAGCTGTTTTTT
TRBV9,few,TRBJ1-6,TRBD1,CASSAAGGGYNSPLHF,TGTGCCAGCAGCGCGGCAGGGGGCGGTTATAATTCACCCCTCCACTTT
TRBV6-1,.,TRBJ2-1,TRBD2,CASSDGLAAFNEQFF,TGTGCCAGCAGTGACGGACTAGCGGCCTTCAATGAGCAGTTCTTC
TRBV4-3,few,TRBJ1-1,.,CASSQDLDTEAFF,TGCGCCAGCAGCCAAGATCTGGACACTGAAGCTTTCTTT
TRBV7-2,.,TRBJ1-1,TRBD1,CASSAGQRGWRNTEAFF,TGTGCCAGCAGCGCGGGACAGAGGGGGTGGCGGAACACTGAAGCTTTCTTT
TRBV6-5,.,TRBJ1-1,.,CASSLRGNTEAFF,TGTGCCAGCAGTCTCAGGGGGAACACTGAAGCTTTCTTT
TRBV27,.,TRBJ2-1,TRBD2,CASSIIAGAYNEQFF,TGTGCCAGCAGCATTATAGCGGGAGCTTACAATGAGCAGTTCTTC
TRBV19,.,TRBJ1-3,.,CASSIGAGTSGNTIYF,TGTGCCAGTAGTATAGGGGCCGGGACCTCAGGAAACACCATATATTTT
TRBV25-1,few,TRBJ1-2,.,CASSERGPARSYGYTF,TGTGCCAGCAGTGAACGGGGGCCAGCACGCTCCTATGGCTACACCTTC
TRBV5-4,.,TRBJ2-5,.,CASSLAGGETQYF,TGTGCCAGCAGCTTGGCCGGAGGAGAGACCCAGTACTTC
TRBV25-1,few,TRBJ1-3,.,CASSYREISGNTIYF,TGTGCCAGCAGCTATAGGGAGATCTCTGGAAACACCATATATTTT
TRBV6-5,.,TRBJ1-1,TRBD1,CASSYLATGRSEAFF,TGTGCCAGCAGTTACCTCGCGACAGGGAGGTCTGAAGCTTTCTTT
TRBV28,few,TRBJ2-7,TRBD2,CASSSVGGYEQYF,TGTGCCAGCAGTTCAGTGGGAGGGTACGAGCAGTACTTC
TRBV30,.,TRBJ1-1,.,CAWSVKGNTEAFF,TGTGCCTGGAGTGTTAAAGGGAACACTGAAGCTTTCTTT
TRBV30,.,TRBJ2-3,TRBD1,CAWSRGTASTDTQYF,TGTGCCTGGAGTAGGGGGACAGCCAGCACAGATACGCAGTATTTT
TRBV7-2,few,TRBJ1-1,TRBD1,CASPGGYTEAFF,TGTGCCAGCCCAGGGGGCTACACTGAAGCTTTCTTT
TRBV5-1,.,TRBJ2-7,TRBD1,CASSFSPSGQGSSYEQYF,TGCGCCAGCAGCTTTTCACCCTCCGGACAGGGCTCTTCCTACGAGCAGTACTTC
TRBV19,.,TRBJ2-7,.,CASSFRTASYEQYF,TGTGCCAGTAGTTTCCGGACAGCCTCCTACGAGCAGTACTTC
TRBV5-6,once,TRBJ1-5,.,CASSQDGRSNQPQHF,TGTGCCAGCAGCCAGGACGGGAGGTCCAATCAGCCCCAGCATTTT
TRBV7-9,.,TRBJ1-2,.,CASSLARTRYGYTF,TGTGCCAGCAGCTTAGCAAGGACGCGCTATGGCTACACCTTC
TRBV4-3,few,TRBJ1-2,TRBD1,CASSPSRGNNYGYTF,TGCGCCAGCAGCCCGAGCAGGGGGAATAACTATGGCTACACCTTC
TRBV28,.,TRBJ1-2,.,CASRKARYGYTF,TGTGCCAGCAGGAAGGCCCGCTATGGCTACACCTTC
TRBV11-1,once,TRBJ1-2,.,CASSYERGYLTYGYTF,TGTGCCAGCAGCTACGAAAGGGGGTATCTCACCTATGGCTACACCTTC
TRBV29-1,.,TRBJ2-2,TRBD2,CSPPRAGGEREGPGELFF,TGCAGCCCCCCGAGGGCCGGTGGTGAGCGGGAGGGCCCCGGGGAGCTGTTTTTT
TRBV4-3,.,TRBJ2-5,.,CASTRWWGSSETQYF,TGCGCCAGCACCCGATGGTGGGGGTCCTCAGAGACCCAGTACTTC
TRBV28,.,TRBJ2-7,.,CASSPGVSYEQYF,TGTGCCAGCAGCCCCGGGGTCTCCTACGAGCAGTACTTC
TRBV7-8,.,TRBJ2-1,.,CASSLRWGTGNEQFF,TGTGCCAGCAGCTTACGGTGGGGGACTGGTAATGAGCAGTTCTTC
TRBV9,few,TRBJ2-7,.,CASSVGGSGYEQYF,TGTGCCAGCAGCGTAGGGGGGTCGGGCTACGAGCAGTACTTC
TRBV19,.,TRBJ1-5,.,CASSLSGFSNQPQHF,TGTGCCAGTAGTTTGTCAGGGTTTAGCAATCAGCCCCAGCATTTT
TRBV5-8,.,TRBJ2-6,.,CASSLQVSGANVLTF,TGTGCCAGCAGCTTACAGGTATCTGGGGCCAACGTCCTGACTTTC
TRBV25-1,once,TRBJ1-1,.,CASSEGLWSAFF,TGTGCCAGCAGTGAAGGGCTTTGGTCGGCTTTCTTT
TRBV7-9,.,TRBJ2-7,.,CASSLGAERVDEQYF,TGTGCCAGCAGCTTAGGAGCGGAAAGGGTCGACGAGCAGTACTTC
TRBV2,.,TRBJ1-6,TRBD1,CASRGQGSGSPLHF,TGTGCCAGCAGGGGACAGGGAAGTGGTTCACCCCTCCACTTT
TRBV4-3,.,TRBJ1-6,TRBD1,CASSRGTDNSPLHF,TGCGCCAGCAGCCGGGGGACAGACAATTCACCCCTCCACTTT